The present entry profiles one T cell receptor beta chain with its context. TCRdb's copy holds only in-frame clones and misses some; the assay was immunoSEQ multiplex PCR. The data hold about 130,000 clones, with about four fifths observed a single time. CDR1 MDHEN and CDR2 SYDVKM come from the germline V gene. CDR3 size: 13 residues. Unmatched junction bases numbered 2, after V lost 6 bases and J lost 4 bases. The sample belongs to a study of blood T cell repertoires in COVID-19. Patients from Seattle were sampled longitudinally, starting during active infection. This TCR derives from a man aged 30-40 years with COVID-19, enrolled during active disease. The chain employs TRBV28 and TRBJ2-7, with 11 bases aligning to TRBD2. The sequenced sample consisted of peripheral blood. The DNA for the CDR3 is TGTGCCAGCAGGACTAGCGGGATTTACGAGCAGTACTTC. It codes for CASRTSGIYEQYF.